The rows below give T cell receptor beta chains drawn from one sample of a study of control samples from healthy donors and cancer patients. Profiled with immunoSEQ multiplex PCR; TCRdb holds only in-frame clones, not every one. This table has tens of thousands of clones, approximately 86% appearing once. The sequenced material came from blood. The receptors were gathered from a man aged 25-40 years in good health. CDR3s include the opening cysteine and the closing phenylalanine or tryptophan. The D gene is left open where the match is weak. Where a row states a size, it is once, few, many or the class of an expanded clone; other rows omit it.

D: TRBD2
size: once
V: TRBV9
J: TRBJ2-5
DNA: TGTGCCAGCAGCCCAAGGTGGAGGGAGGGTGAGACCCAGTACTTC
CDR3: CASSPRWREGETQYF

D: -
size: -
V: TRBV28
J: TRBJ2-7
DNA: TGTGCCAGCAGCTCCTTCTACGAGCAGTACTTC
CDR3: CASSSFYEQYF

D: -
size: few
V: TRBV2
J: TRBJ2-1
DNA: TGTGCCAGCAGTGGAGGGCCTAGCTCCTACAATGAGCAGTTCTTC
CDR3: CASSGGPSSYNEQFF

D: TRBD1
size: few
V: TRBV2
J: TRBJ2-7
DNA: TGTGCCAGCAGTGTTCAAAACGGACAGGACGAGCAGTACTTC
CDR3: CASSVQNGQDEQYF

D: -
size: -
V: TRBV6-5
J: TRBJ2-7
DNA: TGTGCCAGCAGCCGAGACGTCCCCTACGAGCAGTACTTC
CDR3: CASSRDVPYEQYF

D: -
size: -
V: TRBV19
J: TRBJ1-2
DNA: TGTGCCAGTAGTTCCCCTCGGCTTGGTGGTGGCTACACCTTC
CDR3: CASSSPRLGGGYTF

D: -
size: -
V: TRBV5-5
J: TRBJ2-7
DNA: TGTGCCAGCAGCCAAGCCGGCAGTTCCTACGAGCAGTACTTC
CDR3: CASSQAGSSYEQYF

D: -
size: few
V: TRBV29-1
J: TRBJ1-1
DNA: TGCAGCGCCCCAGGAGGGGGAAACACTGAAGCTTTCTTT
CDR3: CSAPGGGNTEAFF

D: -
size: -
V: TRBV6-2/TRBV6-3
J: TRBJ2-1
DNA: TGTGCCAGCAGTTACATAGCGGACTCCTACAATGAGCAGTTCTTC
CDR3: CASSYIADSYNEQFF

D: TRBD2
size: -
V: TRBV27
J: TRBJ2-1
DNA: TGTGCCAGCAGTGGGGGCCCCTCCGGGACTAGCGGGGGGTTCCATGAGCAGTTCTTC
CDR3: CASSGGPSGTSGGFHEQFF

D: -
size: -
V: TRBV7-8
J: TRBJ2-4
DNA: TGTGCCAGCAGCTTAGCGGGGGGGCGCGGAGCCAAAAACATTCAGTACTTC
CDR3: CASSLAGGRGAKNIQYF

D: -
size: -
V: TRBV5-4
J: TRBJ1-2
DNA: TGTGCCAGCAGCTTGAACTTGGACAGCCTAGGTGGCTACACCTTC
CDR3: CASSLNLDSLGGYTF

D: -
size: -
V: TRBV30
J: TRBJ1-1
DNA: TGTGCCTGGAGTAATGTGCGCGCTGAAGCTTTCTTT
CDR3: CAWSNVRAEAFF

D: -
size: -
V: TRBV9
J: TRBJ1-6
DNA: TGTGCCAGCAGCGTAGACGGACACTCGGCCCTCCACTTT
CDR3: CASSVDGHSALHF

D: TRBD1
size: -
V: TRBV6-6
J: TRBJ1-5
DNA: TGTGCCAGCAGTTACGGGACAGGTTACAATCAGCCCCAGCATTTT
CDR3: CASSYGTGYNQPQHF

D: -
size: once
V: TRBV10-3
J: TRBJ1-2
DNA: TGTGCCATCAGTGAGTCAGAGGCGGAGGGCTACACCTTC
CDR3: CAISESEAEGYTF

D: -
size: once
V: TRBV14
J: TRBJ2-4
DNA: TGTGCCAGCAGCCAAGATCAAGGCAGCAAAAACATTCAGTACTTC
CDR3: CASSQDQGSKNIQYF

D: -
size: -
V: TRBV7-9
J: TRBJ1-4
DNA: TGTGCCAGCAGCTTAGCGTTAGGGACAACTAATGAAAAACTGTTTTTT
CDR3: CASSLALGTTNEKLFF

D: -
size: -
V: TRBV27
J: TRBJ1-3
DNA: TGTGCCAGAGACCGGTCTATCCGCCTCGGAAACACCATATATTTT
CDR3: CARDRSIRLGNTIYF

D: -
size: -
V: TRBV10-3
J: TRBJ1-2
DNA: TGTGCCATCAGTGATTGGGGGATGAACTATGGCTACACCTTC
CDR3: CAISDWGMNYGYTF

D: -
size: once
V: TRBV2
J: TRBJ2-7
DNA: TGTGCCAGCGTCGATGGTTACTACGAGCAGTACTTC
CDR3: CASVDGYYEQYF

D: TRBD1
size: -
V: TRBV19
J: TRBJ1-2
DNA: TGTGCCAGTAGTATAGACTTCTACCGGGACAGGGGGGGCTACACCTTC
CDR3: CASSIDFYRDRGGYTF

D: TRBD1
size: -
V: TRBV7-9
J: TRBJ2-2
DNA: TGTGCCAGCAGCAGCTCCGGGACAGTTACCGGGGAGCTGTTTTTT
CDR3: CASSSSGTVTGELFF

D: -
size: once
V: TRBV19
J: TRBJ1-1
DNA: TGTGCCAGTAGTATCCGCCCCTTCGGTGATTTGAACACTGAAGCTTTCTTT
CDR3: CASSIRPFGDLNTEAFF

D: TRBD1
size: -
V: TRBV5-5
J: TRBJ2-1
DNA: TGTGCCAGCAGCCAGGGACAGGGGGCGAACAATGAGCAGTTCTTC
CDR3: CASSQGQGANNEQFF

D: -
size: -
V: TRBV6-1
J: TRBJ1-2
DNA: TGTGCCAGCAGTGAAGCTATGACAGCTACTAACTATGGCTACACCTTC
CDR3: CASSEAMTATNYGYTF

D: -
size: -
V: TRBV24-1
J: TRBJ2-3
DNA: TGTGCCACCAGTGATGGGGGGACGGAGACGCAGTATTTT
CDR3: CATSDGGTETQYF

D: -
size: -
V: TRBV27
J: TRBJ1-1
DNA: TGTGCCTCCGGTAGGGGCAACACTGAAGCTTTCTTT
CDR3: CASGRGNTEAFF

D: -
size: -
V: TRBV7-9
J: TRBJ2-1
DNA: TGTGCCAGCAGCTTATACCAGGGTGGTAGTGAGCAGTTCTTC
CDR3: CASSLYQGGSEQFF

D: -
size: -
V: TRBV12-5
J: TRBJ1-2
DNA: TGTGCTAGTGCCCCATTCTCGGGTGACTATGGCTACACCTTC
CDR3: CASAPFSGDYGYTF

D: -
size: once
V: TRBV11-3
J: TRBJ1-1
DNA: TGTGCCAGCAGCTTAACAGCTAACACTGAAGCTTTCTTT
CDR3: CASSLTANTEAFF

D: -
size: -
V: TRBV14
J: TRBJ1-1
DNA: TGTGCCAGCAGCCAAGTAGAAATTAAGTACACTGAAGCTTTCTTT
CDR3: CASSQVEIKYTEAFF

D: -
size: -
V: TRBV3-1/TRBV3-2
J: TRBJ2-1
DNA: TGTGCCAGCAGCCAAGATAAGCTCCCATTTTACAATGAGCAGTTCTTC
CDR3: CASSQDKLPFYNEQFF

D: TRBD1
size: once
V: TRBV18
J: TRBJ1-1
DNA: TGTGCCAGCTCACCGGAGAGACAGGGCTTGAACACTGAAGCTTTCTTT
CDR3: CASSPERQGLNTEAFF

D: -
size: -
V: TRBV28
J: TRBJ1-1
DNA: TGTGCCAGCAGCCCACGGACAGTGAACACTGAAGCTTTCTTT
CDR3: CASSPRTVNTEAFF

D: TRBD1
size: -
V: TRBV5-1
J: TRBJ1-2
DNA: TGCGCCAGCAGCTTGGTGGGACAGGACTATGGCTACACCTTC
CDR3: CASSLVGQDYGYTF

D: TRBD1
size: -
V: TRBV6-5
J: TRBJ2-7
DNA: TGTGCCAGCAGCCCACTGGCAGGGGGATACGAGCAGTACTTC
CDR3: CASSPLAGGYEQYF

D: TRBD2
size: -
V: TRBV7-9
J: TRBJ2-5
DNA: TGTGCCAGCAGCCCAGTTTCCCCCGGGGGGAGCGGGGGACGAGAGACCCAGTACTTC
CDR3: CASSPVSPGGSGGRETQYF

D: -
size: -
V: TRBV5-6
J: TRBJ1-6
DNA: TGTGCCAGCAGCGGGGGAAATAATTCACCCCTCCACTTT
CDR3: CASSGGNNSPLHF

D: -
size: -
V: TRBV6-5
J: TRBJ1-2
DNA: TGTGCCAGCGAGCTAGGCAGAGCTAACTATGGCTACACCTTC
CDR3: CASELGRANYGYTF

D: TRBD1
size: -
V: TRBV5-1
J: TRBJ1-4
DNA: TGCGCCAGCAGCCCAAGACAGGGCCAAAAACTGTTTTTT
CDR3: CASSPRQGQKLFF

D: TRBD2
size: -
V: TRBV5-4
J: TRBJ2-1
DNA: TGTGCCAGCAGCTTGGATAGTAGCGGGGGCCCAAACAATGAGCAGTTCTTC
CDR3: CASSLDSSGGPNNEQFF

D: -
size: -
V: TRBV27
J: TRBJ1-5
DNA: TGTGCCAGCAGTTTGGGGGTTAGGCAGCCCCAGCATTTT
CDR3: CASSLGVRQPQHF

D: TRBD1
size: -
V: TRBV25-1
J: TRBJ2-5
DNA: TGTGCCAGCAGTGACTCTGGACAGGGAGAGACCCAGTACTTC
CDR3: CASSDSGQGETQYF

D: TRBD2
size: -
V: TRBV12-3/TRBV12-4
J: TRBJ2-7
DNA: TGTGCCAGCACCCGGCGGGGGAACTACGAGCAGTACTTC
CDR3: CASTRRGNYEQYF

D: -
size: -
V: TRBV2
J: TRBJ2-1
DNA: TGTGCCAGCTCCCCCAACAATGAGCAGTTCTTC
CDR3: CASSPNNEQFF

D: -
size: -
V: TRBV12-3/TRBV12-4
J: TRBJ2-7
DNA: TGTGCCAGCAGTTTAAGTGGGGGGCAGTACTTC
CDR3: CASSLSGGQYF

D: -
size: -
V: TRBV6-1
J: TRBJ2-7
DNA: TGTGCCAGCAGTGACCCCGACCGGGATAGACAGAACGAGCAGTACTTC
CDR3: CASSDPDRDRQNEQYF

D: TRBD1
size: -
V: TRBV6-6
J: TRBJ1-6
DNA: TGTGCCAGCAGGGGGGACAGGGTCGCGTTTAATTCACCCCTCCACTTT
CDR3: CASRGDRVAFNSPLHF

D: -
size: once
V: TRBV7-9
J: TRBJ1-1
DNA: TGTGCCAGCAGCTCCTCCAGGGAGGGCACTGAAGCTTTCTTT
CDR3: CASSSSREGTEAFF

D: -
size: -
V: TRBV18
J: TRBJ1-2
DNA: TGTGCCAGCTCTCTGGACAGCTCGGGTGGCTACACCTTC
CDR3: CASSLDSSGGYTF

D: -
size: -
V: TRBV10-3
J: TRBJ2-3
DNA: TGTGCCATCAGTTTGGACTCAGATACGCAGTATTTT
CDR3: CAISLDSDTQYF

D: TRBD2
size: -
V: TRBV7-8
J: TRBJ2-1
DNA: TGTGCCAGCAGCTTAGGGACTAGCGGGGGGGAGCAGTTCTTC
CDR3: CASSLGTSGGEQFF

D: -
size: -
V: TRBV9
J: TRBJ2-3
DNA: TGTGCCAGCAGCGTAGGCGGGGGCCCTAGCACAGATACGCAGTATTTT
CDR3: CASSVGGGPSTDTQYF

D: -
size: -
V: TRBV28
J: TRBJ1-2
DNA: TGTGCCAGCACTTACGGGGATGTGAGCTATGGCTACACCTTC
CDR3: CASTYGDVSYGYTF

D: -
size: -
V: TRBV7-9
J: TRBJ1-1
DNA: TGTGCCAGCAGCTTAATCTCTACTGAAGCTTTCTTT
CDR3: CASSLISTEAFF

D: -
size: -
V: TRBV18
J: TRBJ1-6
DNA: TGTGCCAGCTCACCAAGCGTAGGACAGTTTAATTCACCCCTCCACTTT
CDR3: CASSPSVGQFNSPLHF

D: -
size: -
V: TRBV14
J: TRBJ2-3
DNA: TGTGCCAGCAGCCTAGGTAGGGATACGCAGTATTTT
CDR3: CASSLGRDTQYF

D: TRBD1
size: -
V: TRBV11-2
J: TRBJ2-3
DNA: TGTGCCAGCAGCTCTAACCCGACAGGGGCGGCTACAGATACGCAGTATTTT
CDR3: CASSSNPTGAATDTQYF

D: -
size: -
V: TRBV6-1
J: TRBJ2-3
DNA: TGTGCCAGCAGTGAAAATCAGCGCCCAGATACGCAGTATTTT
CDR3: CASSENQRPDTQYF